This T cell receptor (beta chain) was identified during a study of CD8 T cells in ankylosing spondylitis. Study-wide points: There were earlier reports of some motif variants in reactive arthritis synovial fluid and blood. Roughly eight highly homologous variants made up a TCR beta motif that seemed to typify ankylosing spondylitis blood.

Generation of TCR beta libraries employed quantitative 5'-RACE incorporating molecular barcodes. TCRdb re-called the 5' RACE reads through MiXCR, storing one row per CDR3 protein. The profile covers about 500,000 distinct CDR3 sequences, with 9.5% to 15% appearing a single time and approximately 7% taken by the ten largest. About this clonotype: Its matching antigen is unknown.

Germline V gene sequence: CDR1 SGDLS, CDR2 YYNGEE. With V trimmed by 0 bases and J by 4 bases, 5 bases remained unmatched. The CDR3 sequence is 16 residues long. This receptor was identified in a male donor with ankylosing spondylitis. The gene calls are TRBV9 and TRBJ2-3, with 10 bases matching TRBD2. The specimen was blood, either unsorted or a sorted T cell fraction (not recorded which). The CDR3 sequence is CASSVGEREGSDTQYF. CDR3 nucleotides: TGTGCCAGCAGCGTAGGAGAGCGGGAGGGGTCAGATACGCAGTATTTT.